What follows describes a single T cell receptor beta chain. Its specific antigen is unknown. This record belongs to a study of T cells expressing NK-cell markers (TCRdb year 2020). For the study in its entirety: Three sorted T-cell subsets (CD3+CD56+NKG2C+, CD3+CD56+NKG2C- and CD3+CD56-NKG2C+) from 7 to 9 donors had their TCR beta-chain repertoires profiled. Of the eight sequenced donors, seven were found to be HCMV-seropositive and one was found to be HCMV-seronegative. Illumina HiSeq 2000/2500, MiSeq or NextSeq was used to sequence libraries as 2 x 150 bp reads. The study sequenced eight donors, all healthy volunteers chosen at random: three men and five women.

Sequenced using an Illumina HiSeq 2000. TCR beta cDNA libraries were made by 5'RACE template switching that added a universal primer site and unique molecular identifiers. Priming for cDNA synthesis came from the TCR beta constant segment, and two successive PCR amplification steps followed. The paper's processing steps were these. MIGEC handled demultiplexing of the reads and grouping by UMI, while MiTCR was used to assemble and quantify clonotypes. Only TCR cDNA sequences supported by at least two reads were kept to exclude erroneous sequences. The tcR package was used for downstream repertoire analysis, with clonotypes matched between fractions based on CDR3 nucleotide sequence plus V segment. VDJmatch was used to annotate antigen specificity against VDJdb, with one amino acid substitution in CDR3 permitted. Each entry corresponds to one CDR3 protein sequence from reads that TCRdb reprocessed, and DNA is not given. The V and J calls were not made by the authors but by TCRdb's processing. This sample's table contains 500,000 to 600,000 distinct CDR3 sequences. The ten largest account for roughly 3.5% of the sample.

A commercial ELISA kit detecting HCMV-specific IgG in serum was used to determine HCMV serostatus. Ficoll density gradient centrifugation was used to isolate peripheral blood mononuclear cells from blood. CDR1 SGHRS and CDR2 YFSETQ were looked up in the germline V gene. CDR3 length: 18 amino acids, cysteine to phenylalanine. DNA was not recorded. The research as a whole found: In over five donors, the dominant CD3+CD56+NKG2C+ clonotypes were found to rank among the top 10 CD8+ clonotypes and to make up roughly 1.0-8% of CD8+ T cells. Whether the expanded NKG2C-expressing T cell clones were specific for HCMV antigens remained unclear. Those dominant clonotypes were again the most abundant among CD3+CD56-NKG2C+ cells in several donors, at about 25-60.1%.

The sequence came from a young man in good health. Donor details come from another sample of the same person, matched by shared clones. The chain joins TRBV5-1 to TRBJ2-1; TCRdb reports TRBD2, a call that lacks DNA to check it against. The sample consisted of blood T cells: a sorted CD56 or NKG2C T cell subset, CD4+ or CD8+ T cells, or bulk PBMC T cells (not recorded which). CDR3 reads: CASSLTPLTSGPYNEQFF.